The 24 T cell receptor beta chains presented below share a single source sample, sequenced in a study of blood T cell repertoires in COVID-19. This table comes from immunoSEQ multiplex PCR, and its TCRdb copy is limited to in-frame clones, with some not included. Of some 280,000 clones in the sample, 70% to 90% were seen once. Specimen: peripheral blood. These TCRs come from a woman between 50 and 59 years old with active or convalescent COVID-19.

This chain connects TRBV5-4 to TRBJ2-2; TRBD2 aligns across 8 bases. Germline V gene data show CDR1 as SGHNT and CDR2 as YYREEE (reference sequence). CDR3 size: 16 residues. V lost 0 bases and J lost 4; bases outside the gene matches: 5. The CDR3 protein is CASSLGAGVVTGELFF. CDR3 DNA: TGTGCCAGCAGCTTGGGAGCGGGAGTGGTCACCGGGGAGCTGTTTTTT.

V gene TRBV11-3 combines with J gene TRBJ2-2; TRBD1 aligns across 9 bases. V shed 3 bases and J 4 bases; nucleotides not matched to a gene: 12. Germline V CDR1 and CDR2: SGHNT, YENEEA. There are 18 residues in the CDR3. CDR3 in DNA: TGTGCCAGCAGCTTTGCCGGATCCGGGACAGGGAGCACCGGGGAGCTGTTTTTT. Amino acid sequence: CASSFAGSGTGSTGELFF.

The chain couples TRBV7-2 to TRBJ2-1; a possible D gene is TRBD2 (6 bases). Germline V CDR1 and CDR2: SGHTA, FQGNSA. V was cut by 4 bases and J by 3 bases, with 22 bases left in between. The CDR3 sequence is 18 residues long. The CDR3 is CASSSLGVSGANYNEQFF. CDR3 DNA sequence: TGTGCCAGCAGCTCGCTGGGGGTGTCGGGAGCAAACTACAATGAGCAGTTCTTC.

This clone was counted only a few times. This chain uses TRBV7-9 with TRBJ2-2; tentative D call: TRBD2 (5 bases). Germline-derived CDR1 and CDR2 are SEHNR and FQNEAQ (reference sequence). The CDR3 consists of 15 residues. The V end was cut by 2 bases, the J end by 5 bases, with 12 bases between. The CDR3 nucleotides read TGTGCCAGCAGCTTACTTCCAAAGCGGACCGGGGAGCTGTTTTTT. This sequence encodes CASSLLPKRTGELFF.

V gene TRBV10-3 combines with J gene TRBJ2-1, with 12 bases aligning to TRBD2. The germline gives CDR1 ENHRY, CDR2 SYGVKD. J gave up 6 bases and V 8 bases, and 8 bases lay outside the gene matches. The CDR3 runs to 15 residues. The CDR3 bases are TGTGCCATCCGAAGTACTAGCGGGAGGCGCAATGAGCAGTTCTTC. The encoded protein is CAIRSTSGRRNEQFF.

The rearrangement joins TRBV15 to TRBJ2-3; 8 bases agree with TRBD2. Germline-derived CDR1 and CDR2 are LNHNV and YYDKDF (reference sequence). The CDR3 has 15 residues. With 5 bases clipped from V and 4 bases from J, the junction kept 8 bases outside the gene matches. CDR3 sequence reads: CATSPPGRGSDTQYF. DNA of the CDR3: TGTGCCACCAGCCCTCCCGGGAGGGGTTCAGATACGCAGTATTTT.

The rearrangement links TRBV7-2 to TRBJ1-1, with TRBD1 identical over 9 bases. With 6 bases clipped from V and 3 bases from J, the junction kept 8 bases outside the gene matches. The length of the CDR3 is 15 residues. CDR1 SGHTA and CDR2 FQGNSA come from the germline V gene. The CDR3 sequence is CASSSMGQGYTEAFF. CDR3 sequence (DNA): TGTGCCAGCAGTTCTATGGGACAGGGATACACTGAAGCTTTCTTT.

J is TRBJ2-5 and V is TRBV19; 7 nucleotides match TRBD1. V was pared by 8 bases and J by 2 bases, with 14 bases of the junction left unmatched. The CDR3 length is 16 residues. Looked up from germline, CDR1 is LNHDA and CDR2 is SQIVND (reference sequence). The CDR3 nucleotides read TGTGCCAGTCGCCGTCGGACAGGCAACCCTCAAGAGACCCAGTACTTC. Translation gives CASRRRTGNPQETQYF.

This clone was counted once. The chain couples TRBV7-9 to TRBJ2-7; 7 bases match TRBD1. CDR1 is SEHNR, CDR2 FQNEAQ, per germline (reference sequence). The ends lost 1 base at V and 5 bases at J; junction bases unmatched: 5. This CDR3 region has 14 residues. The DNA of the CDR3 is TGTGCCAGCAGCTTAGAACAGCAGGGGGACGAGCAGTACTTC. Translating it yields CASSLEQQGDEQYF.

This chain uses TRBV6-1 with TRBJ1-3; no reliable D call. Germline CDR1 MNHNS, CDR2 SASEGT. Between the trimmed V and J ends, which lost 4 bases and 2 bases, there was a span of 15 bases. The CDR3 runs 16 residues. The CDR3, as DNA: TGTGCCAGCAGTGCGAGGGAAACACTCCCTGGAAACACCATATATTTT. Protein product: CASSARETLPGNTIYF.

The rearrangement uses TRBV5-1 and TRBJ1-3; 7 bases line up with TRBD1. The CDR3 totals 17 residues. Losses at the gene ends were 0 bases for V and 0 bases for J; bases not matched to a gene: 6. Looked up from germline, CDR1 is SGHRS and CDR2 is YFSETQ. CDR3 DNA: TGCGCCAGCAGCTTGGTACCAGGGGGTATCTCTGGAAACACCATATATTTT. Encoded protein: CASSLVPGGISGNTIYF.

The rearrangement uses TRBV5-4 and TRBJ1-1, with TRBD1 matching over 9 bases. The CDR3 loop spans 14 amino acids. Germline V gene sequence: CDR1 SGHNT, CDR2 YYREEE (reference sequence). V was pared by 2 bases and J by 3 bases, with 2 bases of the junction left unmatched. The CDR3 loop reads CASSLRQGDTEAFF. In DNA, the CDR3 is TGTGCCAGCAGCTTAAGACAGGGGGACACTGAAGCTTTCTTT.

The chain joins TRBV6-1 to TRBJ2-3; TRBD1 is a possible D gene (6 bases). Germline V CDR1 and CDR2: MNHNS, SASEGT. This CDR3 has 15 amino acids. V shed 2 bases and J shed 2 bases, with 11 bases lying between them. CDR3 protein: CASSEITGYTDTQYF. CDR3 DNA: TGTGCCAGCAGTGAAATTACAGGGTACACAGATACGCAGTATTTT.

This clone was recorded only once. The V and J genes are TRBV24-1 and TRBJ1-1, with D tentatively TRBD1 (5 bases). This CDR3 spans 15 amino acids. From germline, CDR1 is KGHDR and CDR2 SFDVKD. Trimming left V 2 bases short and J 3 bases short, with 12 bases between. This CDR3 is CATSDSRGGDTEAFF. Written as DNA, the CDR3 is TGTGCCACCAGTGATTCGCGGGGGGGGGACACTGAAGCTTTCTTT.

The chain employs TRBV2 and TRBJ1-1, with TRBD1 identical over 7 bases. After removal of 0 bases from V and 1 base from J, the junction contained 5 bases not matched to a gene. This CDR3 has 16 amino acids. Germline V gene data show CDR1 as SNHLY and CDR2 as FYNNEI. This CDR3 is CASSEALGTANTEAFF. CDR3 in DNA: TGTGCCAGCAGTGAAGCGCTCGGGACAGCGAACACTGAAGCTTTCTTT.

V is TRBV28 and J is TRBJ2-5, with D perhaps TRBD2 (6 bases). Germline V gene sequence: CDR1 MDHEN, CDR2 SYDVKM. The V and J ends lost 6 bases and 5 bases respectively, with 13 bases between them. The CDR3 extends over 13 amino acids. The CDR3 region is CASRPSARETQYF. The CDR3 nucleotides are TGTGCCAGCAGGCCTAGCGCCCGGGAGACCCAGTACTTC.

This clone has a handful of counts. This sequence joins TRBV7-9 and TRBJ1-2; D gene ambiguous. The germline CDR1 and CDR2 sequences are SEHNR and FQNEAQ (reference sequence). The V end lost 5 bases, the J end lost 3 bases, and 7 bases lay between the germline ends. This CDR3 contains 12 residues. The CDR3 loop reads CASSASDYGYTF. Written as DNA, the CDR3 is TGTGCCAGCAGCGCGTCCGACTATGGCTACACCTTC.

The V gene is TRBV2, the J gene TRBJ2-7; 9 bases line up with TRBD2. Losses at the gene ends were 5 bases for V and 0 bases for J; bases not matched to a gene: 2. The length of the CDR3 is 14 residues. Germline V CDR1 and CDR2: SNHLY, FYNNEI. The chain's CDR3 is CASSFSGSSYEQYF. CDR3 nucleotides: TGTGCCAGCAGTTTTAGCGGGAGCTCCTACGAGCAGTACTTC. Complete variable domain (other parts from reference TRBV2 and TRBJ2-7): EPEVTQTPSHQVTQMGQEVILRCVPISNHLYFYWYRQILGQKVEFLVSFYNNEISEKSEIFDDQFSVERPDGSNFTLKIRSTKLEDSAMYFCASSFSGSSYEQYFGPGTRLTVT.

This chain links TRBV15 with TRBJ2-7; weak D call: TRBD1 (5 bases). Germline V gives CDR1 LNHNV, CDR2 YYDKDF (reference sequence). Trimming removed 6 bases from V and 2 bases from J, with 14 bases in between. The CDR3 is 14 amino acids. The CDR3 region is CATSTYRTPYEQYF. CDR3 sequence (DNA): TGTGCCACCAGTACCTACAGGACACCCTACGAGCAGTACTTC.

Here the CDR3 reads CASSLEAASGNEQFF. DNA for the CDR3: TGTGCCAGCAGCTTAGAGGCAGCGAGCGGCAATGAGCAGTTCTTC. The chain links TRBV7-6 to TRBJ2-1, with a weak D call TRBD2 (5 bases). CDR1 is SGHVS, CDR2 FNYEAQ, per germline. The length of the CDR3 is 15 residues. The ends were cut back, 1 base at V and 6 bases at J, with 13 bases in the middle.

This clone was seen many times. V usage is TRBV10-3 and J usage is TRBJ2-1; 8 nucleotides align to TRBD2. This CDR3 region has 15 residues. Germline lookup yields CDR1 ENHRY and CDR2 SYGVKD. The V segment lost 2 bases and the J segment 7 bases; nucleotides outside the gene matches: 7. CDR3 coding DNA: TGTGCCATCAGTGAGCAAGTAGCGGGATTGAATGAGCAGTTCTTC. This sequence encodes CAISEQVAGLNEQFF.

This sequence joins TRBV5-4 and TRBJ1-1; TRBD1 aligns across 8 bases. V lost 4 bases, J lost 1 base, and 3 bases stayed unmatched. The CDR3 consists of 14 residues. Germline V gives CDR1 SGHNT, CDR2 YYREEE (reference sequence). CDR3 nucleotide sequence: TGTGCCAGCAGCCCGGACAGGGCGAACACTGAAGCTTTCTTT. Protein sequence: CASSPDRANTEAFF.

CDR3 amino acids: CASSLNSGSTDTQYF. Written as DNA, the CDR3 is TGTGCCAGCAGCTTGAATAGCGGGAGCACAGATACGCAGTATTTT. V and J are TRBV5-4 and TRBJ2-3, with TRBD2 matching 7 bases. With 1 base clipped from V and 0 bases from J, the junction kept 2 bases outside the gene matches. The CDR3 is 15 residues long. Germline CDR1 SGHNT, CDR2 YYREEE (reference sequence).

The chain is built from TRBV6-1 and TRBJ2-1; tentatively, D is TRBD2 (6 bases). The ends were cut back, 3 bases at V and 8 bases at J, with 17 bases in the middle. The CDR3 is made up of 15 amino acids. The V gene's germline CDR1 is MNHNS and CDR2 SASEGT. For the CDR3, the DNA is TGTGCCAGCAGTGATTTTTACGGGGGAGACTATGAGCAGTTCTTC. Translated, it gives CASSDFYGGDYEQFF.